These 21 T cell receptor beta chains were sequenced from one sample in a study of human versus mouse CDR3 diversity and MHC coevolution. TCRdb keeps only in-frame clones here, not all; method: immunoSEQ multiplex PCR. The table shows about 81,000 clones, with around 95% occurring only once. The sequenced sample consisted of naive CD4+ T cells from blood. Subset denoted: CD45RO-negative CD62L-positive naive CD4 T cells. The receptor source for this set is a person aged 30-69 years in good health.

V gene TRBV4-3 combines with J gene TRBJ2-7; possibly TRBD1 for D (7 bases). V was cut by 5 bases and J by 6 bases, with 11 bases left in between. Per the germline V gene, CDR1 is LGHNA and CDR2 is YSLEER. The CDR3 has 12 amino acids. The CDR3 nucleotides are TGCGCCAGCAGCTCGCAGGGGGGCGAGCAGTACTTC. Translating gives CASSSQGGEQYF.

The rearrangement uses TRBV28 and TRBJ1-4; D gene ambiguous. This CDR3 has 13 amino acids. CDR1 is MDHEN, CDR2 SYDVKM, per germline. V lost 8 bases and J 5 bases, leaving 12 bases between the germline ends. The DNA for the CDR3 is TGTGCCAGCCTCGAGGGTTCAAATGAAAAACTGTTTTTT. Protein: CASLEGSNEKLFF.

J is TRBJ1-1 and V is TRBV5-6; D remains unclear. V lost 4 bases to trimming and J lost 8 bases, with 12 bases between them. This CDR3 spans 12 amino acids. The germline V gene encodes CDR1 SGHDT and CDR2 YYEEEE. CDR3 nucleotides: TGTGCCAGCAGCCGCCGACAAAGCGAAGCTTTCTTT. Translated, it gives CASSRRQSEAFF.

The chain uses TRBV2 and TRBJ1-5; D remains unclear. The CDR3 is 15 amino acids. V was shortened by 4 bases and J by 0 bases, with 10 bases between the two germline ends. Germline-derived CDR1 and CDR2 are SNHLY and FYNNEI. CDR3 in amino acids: CASSGTVDSNQPQHF. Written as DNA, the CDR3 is TGTGCCAGCAGTGGGACTGTAGATAGCAATCAGCCCCAGCATTTT.

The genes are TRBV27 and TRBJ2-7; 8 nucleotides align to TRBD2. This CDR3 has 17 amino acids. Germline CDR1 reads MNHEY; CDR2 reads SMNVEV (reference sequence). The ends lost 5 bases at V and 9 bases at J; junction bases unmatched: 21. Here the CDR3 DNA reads TGTGCCAGCAGTCGATTTTGGGTGGGACTAGTAGGACGGGGGCAGTACTTC. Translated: CASSRFWVGLVGRGQYF.

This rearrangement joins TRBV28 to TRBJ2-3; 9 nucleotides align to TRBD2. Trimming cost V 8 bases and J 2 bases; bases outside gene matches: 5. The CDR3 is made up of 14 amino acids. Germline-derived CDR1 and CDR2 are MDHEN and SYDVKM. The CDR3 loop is CASGAGGITDTQYF. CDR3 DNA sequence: TGTGCCAGCGGTGCGGGAGGGATCACAGATACGCAGTATTTT. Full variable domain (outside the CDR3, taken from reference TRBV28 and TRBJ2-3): DVKVTQSSRYLVKRTGEKVFLECVQDMDHENMFWYRQDPGLGLRLIYFSYDVKMKEKGDIPEGYSVSREKKERFSLILESASTNQTSMYLCASGAGGITDTQYFGPGTRLTVL.

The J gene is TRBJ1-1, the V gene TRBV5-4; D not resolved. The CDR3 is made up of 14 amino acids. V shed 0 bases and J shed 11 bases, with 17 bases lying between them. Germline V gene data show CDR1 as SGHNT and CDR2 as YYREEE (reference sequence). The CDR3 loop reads CASSLGANPVGAFF. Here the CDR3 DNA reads TGTGCCAGCAGCTTGGGTGCCAATCCGGTCGGGGCTTTCTTT.

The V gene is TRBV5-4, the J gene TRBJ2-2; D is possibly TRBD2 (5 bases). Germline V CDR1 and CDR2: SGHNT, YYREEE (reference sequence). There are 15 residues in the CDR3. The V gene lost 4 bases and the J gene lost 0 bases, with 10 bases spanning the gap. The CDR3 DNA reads TGTGCCAGCAGCCTTGCCGGGACGAACACCGGGGAGCTGTTTTTT. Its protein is CASSLAGTNTGELFF.

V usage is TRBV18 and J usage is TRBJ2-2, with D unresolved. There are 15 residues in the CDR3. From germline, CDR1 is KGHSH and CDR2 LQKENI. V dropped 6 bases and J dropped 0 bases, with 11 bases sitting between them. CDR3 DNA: TGTGCCAGCTCCTCCCTCTCCGCGAACACCGGGGAGCTGTTTTTT. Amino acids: CASSSLSANTGELFF.

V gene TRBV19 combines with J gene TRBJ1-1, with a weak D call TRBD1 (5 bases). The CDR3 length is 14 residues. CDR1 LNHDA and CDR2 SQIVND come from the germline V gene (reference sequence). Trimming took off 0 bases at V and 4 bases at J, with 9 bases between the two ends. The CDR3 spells CASSIDRARTEAFF. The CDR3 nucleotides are TGTGCCAGTAGTATAGACAGGGCACGCACTGAAGCTTTCTTT.

The DNA for the CDR3 is TGTGCCAGTAGTATACGGACGCAGGGCACTGAAGCTTTCTTT. Encoded protein: CASSIRTQGTEAFF. The V gene is TRBV19, the J gene TRBJ1-1; possible D gene TRBD1, 5 bases. Germline CDR1 is LNHDA and CDR2 is SQIVND (reference sequence). The length of the CDR3 is 14 residues. V dropped 2 bases and J dropped 4 bases, with 11 bases sitting between them.

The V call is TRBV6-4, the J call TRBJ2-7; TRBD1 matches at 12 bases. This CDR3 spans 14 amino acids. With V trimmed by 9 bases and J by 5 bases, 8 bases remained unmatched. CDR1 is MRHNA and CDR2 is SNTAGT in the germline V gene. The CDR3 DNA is TGTGCCAGTCGGGACAGGGGGCTTGTCCACGAGCAGTACTTC. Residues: CASRDRGLVHEQYF.

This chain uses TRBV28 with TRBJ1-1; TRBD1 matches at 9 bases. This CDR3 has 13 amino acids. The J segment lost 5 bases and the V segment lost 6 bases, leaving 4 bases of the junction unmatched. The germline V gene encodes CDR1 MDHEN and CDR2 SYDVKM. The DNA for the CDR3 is TGTGCCAGCAGAGGGACAGGGAGGACTGAAGCTTTCTTT. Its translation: CASRGTGRTEAFF.

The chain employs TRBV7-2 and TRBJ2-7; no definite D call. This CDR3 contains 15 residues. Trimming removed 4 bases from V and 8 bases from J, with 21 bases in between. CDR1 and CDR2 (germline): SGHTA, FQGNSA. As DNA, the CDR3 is TGTGCCAGCAGCTCCCCTCATGCAGGTGGTATCAAGCAGTACTTC. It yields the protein CASSSPHAGGIKQYF.

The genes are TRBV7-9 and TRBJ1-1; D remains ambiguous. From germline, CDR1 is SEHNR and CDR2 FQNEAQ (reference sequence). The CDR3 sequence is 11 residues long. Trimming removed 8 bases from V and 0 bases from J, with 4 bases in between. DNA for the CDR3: TGTGCCAGCCAAATGAACACTGAAGCTTTCTTT. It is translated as CASQMNTEAFF. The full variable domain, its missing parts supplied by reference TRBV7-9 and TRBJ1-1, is DTGVSQNPRHKITKRGQNVTFRCDPISEHNRLYWYRQTLGQGPEFLTYFQNEAQLEKSRLLSDRFSAERPKGSFSTLEIQRTEQGDSAMYLCASQMNTEAFFGQGTRLTVV.

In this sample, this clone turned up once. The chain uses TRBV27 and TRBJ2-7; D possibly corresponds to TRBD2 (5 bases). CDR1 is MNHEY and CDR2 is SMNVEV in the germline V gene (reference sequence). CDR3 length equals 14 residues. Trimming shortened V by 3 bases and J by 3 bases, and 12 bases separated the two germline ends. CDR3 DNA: TGTGCCAGCAGTTTTGGCGGGTCCATCTACGAGCAGTACTTC. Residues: CASSFGGSIYEQYF.

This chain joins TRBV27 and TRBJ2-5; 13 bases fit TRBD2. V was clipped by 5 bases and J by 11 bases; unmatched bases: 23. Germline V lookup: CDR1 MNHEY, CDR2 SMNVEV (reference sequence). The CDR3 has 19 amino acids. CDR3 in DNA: TGTGCCAGCAGTCGAAGACAACCCGGGACTAGCGGGACGGCCTTAGAGCAGTACTTC. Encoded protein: CASSRRQPGTSGTALEQYF.

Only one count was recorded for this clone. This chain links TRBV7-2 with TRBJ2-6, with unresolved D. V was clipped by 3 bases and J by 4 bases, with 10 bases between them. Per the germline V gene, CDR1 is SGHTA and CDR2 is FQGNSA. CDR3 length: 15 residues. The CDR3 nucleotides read TGTGCCAGCAGCTTCTCCCCGTCCGGGGCCAACGTCCTGACTTTC. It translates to CASSFSPSGANVLTF.

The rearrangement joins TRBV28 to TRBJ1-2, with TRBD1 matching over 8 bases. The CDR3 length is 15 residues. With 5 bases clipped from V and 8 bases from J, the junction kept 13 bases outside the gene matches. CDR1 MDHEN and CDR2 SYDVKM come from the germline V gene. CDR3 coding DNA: TGTGCCAGCAGTCCCGGGGACAGGACGAACGGGGGCTACACCTTC. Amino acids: CASSPGDRTNGGYTF.

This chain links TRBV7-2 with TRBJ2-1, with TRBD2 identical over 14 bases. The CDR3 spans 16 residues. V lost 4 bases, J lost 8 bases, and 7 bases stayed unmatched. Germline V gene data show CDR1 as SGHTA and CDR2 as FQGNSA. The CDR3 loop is CASSSGLAGASDEQFF. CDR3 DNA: TGTGCCAGCAGCTCGGGACTAGCGGGAGCAAGCGATGAGCAGTTCTTC.

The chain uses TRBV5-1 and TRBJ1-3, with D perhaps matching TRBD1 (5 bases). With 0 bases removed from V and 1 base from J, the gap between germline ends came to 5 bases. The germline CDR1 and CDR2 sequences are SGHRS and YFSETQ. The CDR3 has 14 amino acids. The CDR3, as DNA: TGCGCCAGCAGCTTGGCAGGGTCTGGAAACACCATATATTTT. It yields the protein CASSLAGSGNTIYF.